Following are 12 T cell receptor beta chains from one sample sequenced in a study of shared T cell receptors in the human thymus (dated by TCRdb to the early 2020s). Receptor libraries were prepared by the immunoSEQ multiplex PCR assay. Not all clones reach the TCRdb copy of this immuneACCESS table, which keeps in-frame sequences only. Checked studies attribute under half of the gap to unresolved V genes and leave the rest unexplained. The sample profile shows hundreds of thousands of clones; around 87% of them were found once. Approximately 0.0097% of the sample comes from the top ten. This sample was shared with a second study, whose subject was human thymus T cells.

Sequenced sample: thymocytes. Receptors originate from a boy in the first two years of life with a congenital heart defect. Donor details come from another sample of the same person, matched by shared clones.

The CDR3 nucleotides read TGCGCCAGCAGCCATTCCCTAGCGGGAGTTGCACACGAGCAGTACTTC. Encoded protein: CASSHSLAGVAHEQYF. This sequence joins TRBV4-1 and TRBJ2-7; 10 nucleotides agree with TRBD2. This CDR3 comprises 16 residues. V shed 3 bases and J 5 bases; nucleotides not matched to a gene: 10. CDR1 is MGHRA, CDR2 YSYEKL, per germline.

The chain recombines TRBV27 with TRBJ1-4, with 7 bases matching TRBD1. Germline assignment: CDR1 MNHEY and CDR2 SMNVEV (reference sequence). The CDR3 sequence is 17 residues long. Trimming removed 2 bases from V and 1 base from J; junction bases left unmatched: 7. The CDR3 DNA reads TGTGCCAGCAGTTTAAGACAGGGTACCGTAACTAATGAAAAACTGTTTTTT. Its translation: CASSLRQGTVTNEKLFF.

The sample holds a few counts of this clone. The genes are TRBV7-9 and TRBJ2-1; tentatively, D is TRBD2 (6 bases). Germline CDR1 SEHNR, CDR2 FQNEAQ (reference sequence). The CDR3 loop spans 16 amino acids. V lost 2 bases to trimming and J lost 0 bases, with 11 bases between them. CDR3 in amino acids: CASSLSGGSSYNEQFF. CDR3 bases: TGTGCCAGCAGCTTAAGTGGAGGGAGCTCCTACAATGAGCAGTTCTTC.

The count of this clone is one. V and J are TRBV19 and TRBJ2-7; 9 bases match TRBD1. CDR3 length: 14 amino acids. CDR1 and CDR2 (germline): LNHDA, SQIVND (reference sequence). After removal of 7 bases from V and 3 bases from J, the junction contained 7 bases not matched to a gene. DNA of the CDR3: TGTGCCAGTAAAGCCGGGACAGGGAGCTACGAGCAGTACTTC. Amino acids: CASKAGTGSYEQYF.

V gene TRBV6-1 combines with J gene TRBJ2-1, with TRBD1 matching 12 bases. The germline V gene encodes CDR1 MNHNS and CDR2 SASEGT. The trim removed 0 bases at V and 5 bases at J, leaving 5 bases unmatched. CDR3 length: 17 amino acids. This CDR3 is CASSEARDRGRHNEQFF. CDR3 bases: TGTGCCAGCAGTGAAGCAAGGGACAGGGGGCGTCACAATGAGCAGTTCTTC.

The V and J genes are TRBV6-5 and TRBJ2-5; 8 bases are shared with TRBD2. The J call may be faulty, since TRBJ2-7 better matches the DNA end. The length of the CDR3 is 15 residues. The germline gives CDR1 MNHEY, CDR2 SVGAGI. Here the CDR3 reads CASSLSGGPSYEQYF. CDR3 bases: TGTGCCAGCAGCTTAAGCGGGGGCCCCTCCTACGAGCAGTACTTC.

This clone was seen just once. The chain is built from TRBV9 and TRBJ2-7, with D possibly TRBD2 on 5 matching bases. The length of the CDR3 is 17 residues. The V end was cut by 4 bases, the J end by 3 bases, with 23 bases between. CDR1 is SGDLS, CDR2 YYNGEE, per germline. The CDR3 nucleotides are TGTGCCAGCAGCCCCCTGGGTGATGGAGGCCTACTCTACGAGCAGTACTTC. Translated, it gives CASSPLGDGGLLYEQYF.

The gene calls are TRBV27 and TRBJ1-2; 8 nucleotides align to TRBD1. CDR1 and CDR2 from the germline V gene are MNHEY and SMNVEV (reference sequence). Losses at the gene ends were 2 bases for V and 4 bases for J; bases not matched to a gene: 6. There are 15 residues in the CDR3. The CDR3 is CASSLQGAPGYGYTF. DNA for the CDR3: TGTGCCAGCAGTTTACAGGGGGCGCCTGGCTATGGCTACACCTTC.

This sequence joins TRBV27 and TRBJ1-4; TRBD1 might be the D (5 bases). Germline V lookup: CDR1 MNHEY, CDR2 SMNVEV (reference sequence). CDR3 length: 13 residues. Trimming shortened V by 7 bases and J by 8 bases, and 14 bases separated the two germline ends. DNA for the CDR3: TGTGCCAGCAAGTCCAGGGATGTCGAAAAACTGTTTTTT. Its translation: CASKSRDVEKLFF.

This chain uses TRBV5-6 with TRBJ1-2; D unresolved. The ends were cut back, 0 bases at V and 0 bases at J, with 9 bases in the middle. The CDR3 has 15 residues. Germline lookup yields CDR1 SGHDT and CDR2 YYEEEE. The CDR3 reads CASSLAGPANYGYTF. The DNA for the CDR3 is TGTGCCAGCAGCTTGGCCGGTCCCGCTAACTATGGCTACACCTTC.

The table lists this clone with a count of one. The genes are TRBV7-9 and TRBJ1-6, with 7 bases matching TRBD1. Germline loops: CDR1 SEHNR, CDR2 FQNEAQ (reference sequence). This CDR3 contains 14 residues. Germline trimming cut 5 bases from V and 9 bases from J; bases unmatched to any gene: 7. The CDR3 DNA sequence: TGTGCCAGCAGCGTGACAGGGTCAGTTTCACCCCTCCACTTT. Protein sequence: CASSVTGSVSPLHF.

The chain couples TRBV4-3 to TRBJ1-5; D is undetermined. This CDR3 region has 14 residues. Trimming cost V 0 bases and J 5 bases, with 8 bases left between them. CDR1 and CDR2 (germline): LGHNA, YSLEER. CDR3 amino acids: CASSQDRWDQPQHF. The CDR3, as DNA: TGCGCCAGCAGCCAAGACAGGTGGGATCAGCCCCAGCATTTT.